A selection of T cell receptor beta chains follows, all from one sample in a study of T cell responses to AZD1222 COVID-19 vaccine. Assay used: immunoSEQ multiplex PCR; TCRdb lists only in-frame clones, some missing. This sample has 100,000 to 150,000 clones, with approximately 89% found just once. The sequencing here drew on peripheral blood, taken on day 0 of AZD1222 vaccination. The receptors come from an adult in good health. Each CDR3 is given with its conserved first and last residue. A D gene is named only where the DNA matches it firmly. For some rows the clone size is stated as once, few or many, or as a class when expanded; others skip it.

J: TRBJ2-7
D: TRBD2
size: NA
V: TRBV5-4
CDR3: CASSVDSGSSHEQYF
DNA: TGTGCCAGCAGTGTTGATAGCGGGAGTTCCCACGAGCAGTACTTC

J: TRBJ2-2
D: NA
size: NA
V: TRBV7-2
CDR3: CASQNRAYMNTGELFF
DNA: TGTGCCAGCCAGAACAGGGCCTACATGAACACCGGGGAGCTGTTTTTT

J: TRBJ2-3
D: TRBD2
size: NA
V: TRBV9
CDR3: CASSTTSGGPSGQYF
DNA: TGTGCCAGCAGCACGACTAGCGGGGGCCCGAGTGGGCAGTATTTT

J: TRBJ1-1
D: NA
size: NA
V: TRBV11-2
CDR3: CASSYPPGVREAFF
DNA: TGTGCCAGCAGCTACCCCCCGGGGGTTAGAGAAGCTTTCTTT

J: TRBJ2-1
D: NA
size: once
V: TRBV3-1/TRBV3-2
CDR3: CASSQLASIEQFF
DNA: TGTGCCAGCAGCCAATTAGCTTCAATCGAGCAGTTCTTC

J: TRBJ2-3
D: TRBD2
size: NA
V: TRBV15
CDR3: CATSSHASGRAYLADTQYF
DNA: TGTGCCACCAGCAGTCATGCTAGCGGGAGGGCCTACCTGGCAGATACGCAGTATTTT

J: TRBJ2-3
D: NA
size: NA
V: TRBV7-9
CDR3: CASSPLTSTDTQYF
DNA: TGTGCCAGCAGCCCCCTCACTAGCACAGATACGCAGTATTTT

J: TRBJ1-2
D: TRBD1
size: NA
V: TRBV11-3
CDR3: CASSPGQGADYGYTF
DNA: TGTGCCAGCAGCCCGGGACAGGGGGCTGACTATGGCTACACCTTC

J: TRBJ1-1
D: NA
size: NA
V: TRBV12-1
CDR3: CASSFLPGRFLWNTEAFF
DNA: TGTGCCAGCAGCTTCTTACCGGGACGGTTTTTGTGGAACACTGAAGCTTTCTTT

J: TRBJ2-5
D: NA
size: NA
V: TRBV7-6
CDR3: CASSLAKRETQYF
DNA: TGTGCCAGCAGCTTAGCCAAGCGAGAGACCCAGTACTTC

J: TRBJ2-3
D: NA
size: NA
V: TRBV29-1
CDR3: CSVSAGTDTQYF
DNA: TGCAGCGTCTCAGCGGGCACAGATACGCAGTATTTT

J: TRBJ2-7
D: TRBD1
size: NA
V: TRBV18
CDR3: CASSPPLGTGGSNEQYF
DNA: TGTGCCAGCTCACCACCGTTGGGTACAGGGGGTAGCAACGAGCAGTACTTC

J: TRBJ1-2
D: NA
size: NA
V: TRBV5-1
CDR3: CASSLETTLNYGYTF
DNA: TGCGCCAGCAGCTTGGAGACAACCCTTAACTATGGCTACACCTTC

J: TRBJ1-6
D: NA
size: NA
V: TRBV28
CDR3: CASSPSRFSPLHF
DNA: TGTGCCAGCAGTCCATCTCGATTTTCACCCCTCCACTTT

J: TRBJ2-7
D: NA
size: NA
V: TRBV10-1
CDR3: CASSESIGPQYF
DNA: TGCGCCAGCAGTGAGTCGATTGGGCCGCAGTACTTC

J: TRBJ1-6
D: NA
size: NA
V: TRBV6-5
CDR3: CASSYDSTKGSPLHF
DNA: TGTGCCAGCAGTTACGACAGCACGAAGGGTTCACCCCTCCACTTT

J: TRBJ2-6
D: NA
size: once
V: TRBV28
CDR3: CASSPDSSGANVLTF
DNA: TGTGCCAGCAGCCCTGACAGCTCTGGGGCCAACGTCCTGACTTTC

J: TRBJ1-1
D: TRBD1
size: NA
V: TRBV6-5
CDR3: CASRKTGGKNTEAFF
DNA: TGTGCCAGCAGGAAAACAGGGGGCAAAAACACTGAAGCTTTCTTT

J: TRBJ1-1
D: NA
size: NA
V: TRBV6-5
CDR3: CASERLNTEAFF
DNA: TGTGCCAGCGAAAGGCTGAACACTGAAGCTTTCTTT

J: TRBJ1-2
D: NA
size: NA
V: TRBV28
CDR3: CASSPAGGAFGYTF
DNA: TGTGCCAGCAGTCCAGCCGGGGGGGCTTTTGGCTACACCTTC

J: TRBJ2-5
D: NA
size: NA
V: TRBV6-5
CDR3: CASSREQWVETQYF
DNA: TGTGCCAGCAGCCGTGAACAGTGGGTAGAGACCCAGTACTTC

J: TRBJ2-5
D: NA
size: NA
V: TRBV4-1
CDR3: CASSQAPGPETQYF
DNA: TGCGCCAGCAGCCAAGCCCCGGGTCCAGAGACCCAGTACTTC

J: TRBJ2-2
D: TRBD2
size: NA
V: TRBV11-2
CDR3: CASSSSSGGATGELFF
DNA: TGTGCCAGCAGCTCATCTAGCGGTGGTGCCACCGGGGAGCTGTTTTTT

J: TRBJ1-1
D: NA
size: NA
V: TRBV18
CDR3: CASSPQHGNTEAFF
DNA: TGTGCCAGCTCACCACAGCACGGGAACACTGAAGCTTTCTTT

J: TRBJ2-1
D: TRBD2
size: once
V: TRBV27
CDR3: CASSPTNLAGTNNEQFF
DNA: TGTGCCAGCAGTCCGACTAATTTAGCGGGAACAAACAATGAGCAGTTCTTC

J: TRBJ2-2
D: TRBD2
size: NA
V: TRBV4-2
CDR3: CASSQDAAGAYTGELFF
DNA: TGTGCCAGCAGCCAAGACGCAGCGGGGGCTTACACCGGGGAGCTGTTTTTT

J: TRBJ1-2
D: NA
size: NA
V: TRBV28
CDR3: CASRAREGDGQGYTF
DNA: TGTGCCAGCAGGGCGAGGGAAGGGGATGGGCAGGGCTACACCTTC

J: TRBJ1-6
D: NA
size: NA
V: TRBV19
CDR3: CASSIFTSRLLNSPLHF
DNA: TGTGCCAGTAGTATCTTTACGTCCCGGTTGCTAAATTCACCCCTCCACTTT

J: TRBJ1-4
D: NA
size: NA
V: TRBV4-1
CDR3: CASSQEGATNEKLFF
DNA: TGCGCCAGCAGCCAAGAAGGTGCAACTAATGAAAAACTGTTTTTT

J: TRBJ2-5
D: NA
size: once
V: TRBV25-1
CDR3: CASSGGSRSQYF
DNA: TGTGCCAGCAGTGGGGGGTCCAGATCACAGTACTTC

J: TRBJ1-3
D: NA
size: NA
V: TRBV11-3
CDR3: CASSTSDPGNTIYF
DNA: TGTGCCAGCAGCACTTCGGACCCGGGAAACACCATATATTTT

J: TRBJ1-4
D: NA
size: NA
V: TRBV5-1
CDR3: CASRPGPTLEKLFF
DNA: TGCGCCAGCAGACCGGGGCCAACGCTTGAAAAACTGTTTTTT

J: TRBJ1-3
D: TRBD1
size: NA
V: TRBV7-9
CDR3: CASSLGGQGLGNTIYF
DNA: TGTGCCAGCAGCTTAGGGGGACAGGGCCTTGGAAACACCATATATTTT

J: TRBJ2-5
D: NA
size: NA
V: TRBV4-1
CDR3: CASSQDPGDQETQYF
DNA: TGCGCCAGCAGCCAAGATCCAGGGGATCAAGAGACCCAGTACTTC

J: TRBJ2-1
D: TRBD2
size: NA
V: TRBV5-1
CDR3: CASSIAGGMGNEQFF
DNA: TGCGCCAGCAGCATAGCGGGGGGAATGGGGAATGAGCAGTTCTTC

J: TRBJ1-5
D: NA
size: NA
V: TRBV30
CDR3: CAWRPGTGINQPQHF
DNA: TGTGCCTGGAGACCCGGTACAGGGATCAATCAGCCCCAGCATTTT

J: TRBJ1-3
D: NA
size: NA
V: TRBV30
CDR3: CAWSGLGNTIYF
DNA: TGTGCCTGGTCGGGGCTCGGAAACACCATATATTTT

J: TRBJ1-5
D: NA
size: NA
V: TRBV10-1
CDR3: CASSLNNQPQHF
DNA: TGCGCCAGCAGCCTAAACAATCAGCCCCAGCATTTT

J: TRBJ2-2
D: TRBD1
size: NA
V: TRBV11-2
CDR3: CASTHRATGGTGELFF
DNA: TGTGCCAGCACGCACCGAGCGACAGGGGGCACCGGGGAGCTGTTTTTT

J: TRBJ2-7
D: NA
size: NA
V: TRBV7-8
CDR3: CASSSPPRDVLGEQYF
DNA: TGTGCCAGCAGCTCCCCCCCCCGGGACGTTCTGGGAGAGCAGTACTTC

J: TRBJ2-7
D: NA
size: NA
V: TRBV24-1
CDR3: CATADGDSYEQYF
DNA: TGTGCCACCGCCGACGGGGATTCCTACGAGCAGTACTTC

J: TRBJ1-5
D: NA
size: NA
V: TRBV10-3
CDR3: CAISEGAGNQPQHF
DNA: TGTGCCATCAGTGAGGGGGCCGGCAATCAGCCCCAGCATTTT

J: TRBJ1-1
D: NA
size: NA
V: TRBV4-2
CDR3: CASSQMDGYTEAFF
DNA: TGTGCCAGCAGCCAAATGGACGGATACACTGAAGCTTTCTTT

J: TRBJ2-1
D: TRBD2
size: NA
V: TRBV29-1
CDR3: CSVGGTSGRAGSYNEQFF
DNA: TGCAGCGTTGGGGGGACTAGCGGGAGGGCCGGGTCCTACAATGAGCAGTTCTTC

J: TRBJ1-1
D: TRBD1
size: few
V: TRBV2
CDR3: CASSSDRRNTEAFF
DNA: TGTGCCAGCAGTTCGGACAGGAGGAACACTGAAGCTTTCTTT

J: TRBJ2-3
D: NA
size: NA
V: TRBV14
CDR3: CASSPHGADTQYF
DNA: TGTGCCAGCAGCCCCCACGGGGCCGATACGCAGTATTTT

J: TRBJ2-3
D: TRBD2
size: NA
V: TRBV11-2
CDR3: CASSLGLADTQYF
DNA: TGTGCCAGCAGCTTGGGACTAGCAGATACGCAGTATTTT

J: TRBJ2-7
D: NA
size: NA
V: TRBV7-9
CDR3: CASTGVIYEQYF
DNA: TGTGCCAGCACCGGAGTTATCTACGAGCAGTACTTC

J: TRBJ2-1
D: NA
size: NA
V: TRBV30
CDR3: CAWSVGGHMNEQFF
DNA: TGTGCCTGGAGTGTAGGAGGACACATGAATGAGCAGTTCTTC

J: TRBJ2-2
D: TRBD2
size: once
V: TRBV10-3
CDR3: CATLREPPGELFF
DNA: TGTGCCACCCTGCGGGAGCCCCCCGGGGAGCTGTTTTTT

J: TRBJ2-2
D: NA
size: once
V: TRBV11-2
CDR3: CASSQATAPGELFF
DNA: TGTGCCAGCAGCCAAGCGACCGCGCCCGGGGAGCTGTTTTTT

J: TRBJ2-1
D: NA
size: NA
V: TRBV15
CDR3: CATSREGPRTEQFF
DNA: TGTGCCACCAGCAGAGAGGGGCCACGGACGGAGCAGTTCTTC

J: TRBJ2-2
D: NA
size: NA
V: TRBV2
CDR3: CASRESPGLNTGELFF
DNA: TGTGCCAGCAGGGAGTCTCCTGGACTGAACACCGGGGAGCTGTTTTTT

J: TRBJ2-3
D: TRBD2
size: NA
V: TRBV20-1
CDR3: CSASLPLSPTSGSTDTQYF
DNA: TGCAGTGCTAGTTTGCCCCTGTCCCCGACTAGCGGGAGCACAGATACGCAGTATTTT

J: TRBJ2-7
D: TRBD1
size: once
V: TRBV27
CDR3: CASSRTWTGTYEQYF
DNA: TGTGCCAGCAGCCGGACCTGGACAGGGACCTACGAGCAGTACTTC

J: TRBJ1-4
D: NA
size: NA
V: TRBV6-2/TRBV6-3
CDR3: CASSSRRNEKLFF
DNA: TGTGCCAGCAGCAGCCGACGTAATGAAAAACTGTTTTTT